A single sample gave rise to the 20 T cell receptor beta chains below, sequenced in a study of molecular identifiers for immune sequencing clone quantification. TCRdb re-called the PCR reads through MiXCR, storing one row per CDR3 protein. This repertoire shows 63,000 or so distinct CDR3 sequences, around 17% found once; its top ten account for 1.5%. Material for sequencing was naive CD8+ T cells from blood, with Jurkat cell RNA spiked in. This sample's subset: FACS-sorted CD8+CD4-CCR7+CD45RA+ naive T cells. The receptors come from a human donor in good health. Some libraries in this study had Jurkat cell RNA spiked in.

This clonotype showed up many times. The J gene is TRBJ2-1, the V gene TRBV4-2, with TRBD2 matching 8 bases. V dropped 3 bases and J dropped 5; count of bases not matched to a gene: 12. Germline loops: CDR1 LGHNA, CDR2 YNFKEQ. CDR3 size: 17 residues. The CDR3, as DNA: TGTGCCAGCAGCCAGTACACCCCGGGACTAGGGGACAATGAGCAGTTCTTC. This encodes CASSQYTPGLGDNEQFF.

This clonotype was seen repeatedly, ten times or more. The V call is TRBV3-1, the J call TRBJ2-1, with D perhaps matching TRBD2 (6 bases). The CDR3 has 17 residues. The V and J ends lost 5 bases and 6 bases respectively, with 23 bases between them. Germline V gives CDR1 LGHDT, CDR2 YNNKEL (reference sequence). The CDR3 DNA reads TGTGCCAGCAGCTGGGCCTCTATTCGCGGGATAGGCAATGAGCAGTTCTTC. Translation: CASSWASIRGIGNEQFF.

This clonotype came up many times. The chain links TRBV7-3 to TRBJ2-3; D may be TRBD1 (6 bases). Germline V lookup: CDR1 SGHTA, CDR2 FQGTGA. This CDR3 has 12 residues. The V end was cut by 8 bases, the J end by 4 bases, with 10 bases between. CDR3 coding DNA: TGTGCCAGCGGAACAGGGTCAGATACGCAGTATTTT. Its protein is CASGTGSDTQYF.

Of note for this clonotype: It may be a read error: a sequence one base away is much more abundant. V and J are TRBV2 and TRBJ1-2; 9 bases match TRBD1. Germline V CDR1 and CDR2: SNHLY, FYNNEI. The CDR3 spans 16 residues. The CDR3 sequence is CAGSDLGQGTLYGYTF. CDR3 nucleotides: TGTGCCGGCAGTGACTTGGGACAGGGTACCCTCTATGGCTACACCTTC.

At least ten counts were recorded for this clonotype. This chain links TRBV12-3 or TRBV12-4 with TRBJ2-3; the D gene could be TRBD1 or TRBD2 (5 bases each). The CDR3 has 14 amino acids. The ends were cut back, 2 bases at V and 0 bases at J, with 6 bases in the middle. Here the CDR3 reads CASSLWGSTDTQYF. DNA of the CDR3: TGTGCCAGCAGTTTATGGGGGAGCACAGATACGCAGTATTTT.

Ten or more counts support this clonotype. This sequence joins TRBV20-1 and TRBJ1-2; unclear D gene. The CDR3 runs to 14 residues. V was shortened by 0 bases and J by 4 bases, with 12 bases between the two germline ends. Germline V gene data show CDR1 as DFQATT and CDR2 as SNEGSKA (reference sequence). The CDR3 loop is CSARENWAAYGYTF. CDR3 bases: TGCAGTGCTAGAGAAAATTGGGCAGCCTATGGCTACACCTTC.

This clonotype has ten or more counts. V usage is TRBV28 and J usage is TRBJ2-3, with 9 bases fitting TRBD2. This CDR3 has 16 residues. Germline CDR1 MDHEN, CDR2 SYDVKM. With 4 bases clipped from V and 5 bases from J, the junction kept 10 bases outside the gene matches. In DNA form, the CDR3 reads TGTGCCAGCAGTTCGATAGCGGGAGCCCCGGTAGATACGCAGTATTTT. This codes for CASSSIAGAPVDTQYF.

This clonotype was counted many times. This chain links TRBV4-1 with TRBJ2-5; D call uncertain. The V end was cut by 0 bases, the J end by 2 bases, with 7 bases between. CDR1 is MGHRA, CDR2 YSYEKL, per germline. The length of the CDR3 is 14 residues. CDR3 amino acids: CASSQETEQETQYF. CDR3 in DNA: TGCGCCAGCAGCCAAGAAACGGAGCAAGAGACCCAGTACTTC.

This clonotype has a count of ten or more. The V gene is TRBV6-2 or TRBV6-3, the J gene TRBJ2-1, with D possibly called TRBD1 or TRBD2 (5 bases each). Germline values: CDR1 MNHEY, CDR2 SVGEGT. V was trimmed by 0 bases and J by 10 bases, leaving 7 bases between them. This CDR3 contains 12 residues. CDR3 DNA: TGTGCCAGCAGTTACTCCGGGGCGGAGCAGTTCTTC. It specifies CASSYSGAEQFF.

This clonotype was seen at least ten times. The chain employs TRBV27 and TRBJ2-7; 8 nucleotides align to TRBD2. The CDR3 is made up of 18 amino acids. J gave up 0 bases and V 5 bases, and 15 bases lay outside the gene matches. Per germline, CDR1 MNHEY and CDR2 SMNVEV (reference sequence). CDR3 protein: CASSTLREALGRSYEQYF. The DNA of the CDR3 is TGTGCCAGCAGTACCCTGCGGGAGGCCCTCGGACGCTCCTACGAGCAGTACTTC.

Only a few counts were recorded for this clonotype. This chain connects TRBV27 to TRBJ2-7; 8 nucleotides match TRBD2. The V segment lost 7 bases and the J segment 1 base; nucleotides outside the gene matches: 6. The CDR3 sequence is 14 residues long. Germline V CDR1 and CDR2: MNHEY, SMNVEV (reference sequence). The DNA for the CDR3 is TGTGCCAGCAAAATATCTAGCGGGTCCTACGAGCAGTACTTC. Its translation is CASKISSGSYEQYF.

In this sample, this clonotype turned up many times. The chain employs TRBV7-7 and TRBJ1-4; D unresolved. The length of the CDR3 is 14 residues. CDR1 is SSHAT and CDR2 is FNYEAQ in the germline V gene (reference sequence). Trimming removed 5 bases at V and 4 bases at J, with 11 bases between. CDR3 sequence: CASSPAGVNEKLFF. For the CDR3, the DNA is TGTGCCAGCAGCCCGGCCGGGGTTAATGAAAAACTGTTTTTT.

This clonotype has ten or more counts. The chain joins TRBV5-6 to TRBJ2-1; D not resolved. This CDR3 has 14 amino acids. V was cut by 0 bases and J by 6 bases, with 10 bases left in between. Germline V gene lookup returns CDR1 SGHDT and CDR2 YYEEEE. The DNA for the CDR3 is TGTGCCAGCAGCTTGGGAACGGCAGCCAATGAGCAGTTCTTC. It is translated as CASSLGTAANEQFF.

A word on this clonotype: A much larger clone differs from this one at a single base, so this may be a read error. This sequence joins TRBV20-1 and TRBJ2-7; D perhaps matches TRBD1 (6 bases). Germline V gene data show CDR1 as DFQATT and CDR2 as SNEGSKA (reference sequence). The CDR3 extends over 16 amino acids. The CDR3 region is CGARDLGGTTTYEQYF. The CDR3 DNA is TGCGGTGCTAGAGATCTAGGTGGGACAACAACCTACGAGCAGTACTTC.

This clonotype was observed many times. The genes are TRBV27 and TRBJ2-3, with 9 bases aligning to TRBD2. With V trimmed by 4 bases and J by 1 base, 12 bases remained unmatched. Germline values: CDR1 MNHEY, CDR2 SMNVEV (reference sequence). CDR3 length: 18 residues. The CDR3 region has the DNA TGTGCCAGCAGTTCCTCTTTGATAGCGGGAGAGGGCACAGATACGCAGTATTTT. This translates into CASSSSLIAGEGTDTQYF.

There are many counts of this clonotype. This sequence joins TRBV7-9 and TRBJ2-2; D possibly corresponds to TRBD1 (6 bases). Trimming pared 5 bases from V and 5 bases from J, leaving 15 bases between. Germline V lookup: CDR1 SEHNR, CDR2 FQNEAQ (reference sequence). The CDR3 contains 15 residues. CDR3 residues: CASSTQGIRTGELFF. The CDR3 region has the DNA TGTGCCAGCAGCACACAGGGAATTCGAACCGGGGAGCTGTTTTTT.

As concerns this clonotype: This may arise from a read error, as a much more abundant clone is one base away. DNA of the CDR3: TGCGCCAGCAGCCAAGAGGGGGGTTGGGGAGCTTTCTTT. It specifies CASSQEGGWGAFF. The J gene is TRBJ1-1, the V gene TRBV4-1; D perhaps matches TRBD1 (5 bases). The V end lost 0 bases, the J end lost 10 bases, and 12 bases lay between the germline ends. The CDR3 contains 13 residues. Germline-derived CDR1 and CDR2 are MGHRA and YSYEKL.

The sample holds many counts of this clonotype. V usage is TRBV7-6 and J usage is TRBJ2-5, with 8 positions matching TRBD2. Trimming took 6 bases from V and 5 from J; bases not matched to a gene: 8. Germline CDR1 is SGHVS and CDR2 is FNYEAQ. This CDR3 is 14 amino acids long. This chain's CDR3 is CASRQSGSMETQYF. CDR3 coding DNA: TGTGCCAGCAGGCAGAGCGGGAGTATGGAGACCCAGTACTTC.

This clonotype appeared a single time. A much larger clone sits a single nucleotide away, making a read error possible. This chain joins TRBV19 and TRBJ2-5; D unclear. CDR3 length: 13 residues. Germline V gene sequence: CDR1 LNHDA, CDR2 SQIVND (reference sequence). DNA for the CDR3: TGTGCCAGTAGCGGAAACAGAAAAGAGACCCATTACTTC. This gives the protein CASSGNRKETHYF.

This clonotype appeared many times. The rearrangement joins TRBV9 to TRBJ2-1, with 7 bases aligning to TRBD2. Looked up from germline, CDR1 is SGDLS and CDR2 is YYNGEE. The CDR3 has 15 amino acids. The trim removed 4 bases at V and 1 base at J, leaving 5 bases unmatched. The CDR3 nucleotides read TGTGCCAGCAGCTCGGCGGGAGTATCCTACAATGAGCAGTTCTTC. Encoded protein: CASSSAGVSYNEQFF.